This TCR beta chain derives from a study of control samples from healthy donors and cancer patients. Assay: immunoSEQ multiplex PCR; the TCRdb copy retains only in-frame clones and omits some. The sample gives 95,000 to 120,000 clones, roughly 79% of which show up once; around 6.4% is in the top ten. The V and J ends lost 2 bases and 3 bases respectively, with 11 bases between them. The CDR3 loop spans 14 amino acids. Germline V CDR1 and CDR2: SGHDT, YYEEEE. The source of this sequence is a man younger than 30 in good health. The chain combines TRBV5-6 with TRBJ1-2, with D tentatively TRBD1 (5 bases). The specimen was blood. Here the CDR3 reads CASSLRGSDYGYTF. DNA for the CDR3: TGTGCCAGCAGCTTACGGGGGTCAGACTATGGCTACACCTTC.